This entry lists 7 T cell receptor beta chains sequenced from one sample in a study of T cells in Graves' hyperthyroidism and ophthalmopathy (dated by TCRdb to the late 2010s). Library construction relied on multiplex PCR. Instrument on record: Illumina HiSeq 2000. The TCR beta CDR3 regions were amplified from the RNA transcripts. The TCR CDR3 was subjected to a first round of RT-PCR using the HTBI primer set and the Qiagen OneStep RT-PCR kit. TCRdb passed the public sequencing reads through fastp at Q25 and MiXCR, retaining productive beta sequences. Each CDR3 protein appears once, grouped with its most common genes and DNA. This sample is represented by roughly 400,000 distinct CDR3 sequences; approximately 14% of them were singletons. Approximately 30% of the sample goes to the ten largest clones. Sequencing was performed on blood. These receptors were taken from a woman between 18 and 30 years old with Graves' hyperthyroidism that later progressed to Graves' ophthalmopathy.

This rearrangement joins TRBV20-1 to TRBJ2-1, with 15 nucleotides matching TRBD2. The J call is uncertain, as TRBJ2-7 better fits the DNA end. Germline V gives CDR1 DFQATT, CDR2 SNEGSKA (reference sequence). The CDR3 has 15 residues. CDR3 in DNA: TGCAGTGCTAGGGGGACTAGCGGGAGGTTCTTTGAGCAGTACTTC. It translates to CSARGTSGRFFEQYF.

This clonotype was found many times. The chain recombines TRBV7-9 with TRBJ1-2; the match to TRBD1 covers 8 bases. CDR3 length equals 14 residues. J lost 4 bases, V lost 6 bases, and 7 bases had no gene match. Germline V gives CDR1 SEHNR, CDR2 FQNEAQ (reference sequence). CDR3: CASSSGQVVYGYTF. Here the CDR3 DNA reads TGTGCCAGCAGTTCGGGACAGGTGGTCTATGGCTACACCTTC.

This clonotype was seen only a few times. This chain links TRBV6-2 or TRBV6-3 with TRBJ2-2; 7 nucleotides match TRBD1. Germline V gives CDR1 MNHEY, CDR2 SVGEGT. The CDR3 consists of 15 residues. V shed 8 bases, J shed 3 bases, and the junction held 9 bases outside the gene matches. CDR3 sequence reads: CASHAGTVHTGELFF. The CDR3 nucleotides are TGTGCCAGCCATGCCGGGACAGTCCACACCGGGGAGCTGTTTTTT.

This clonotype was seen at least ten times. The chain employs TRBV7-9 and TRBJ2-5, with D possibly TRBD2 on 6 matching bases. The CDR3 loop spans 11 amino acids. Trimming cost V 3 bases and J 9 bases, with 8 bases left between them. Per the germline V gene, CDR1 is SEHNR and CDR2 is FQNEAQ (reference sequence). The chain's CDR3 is CASSFSGSQYF. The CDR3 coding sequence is TGTGCCAGCAGCTTCAGCGGGTCCCAGTACTTC.

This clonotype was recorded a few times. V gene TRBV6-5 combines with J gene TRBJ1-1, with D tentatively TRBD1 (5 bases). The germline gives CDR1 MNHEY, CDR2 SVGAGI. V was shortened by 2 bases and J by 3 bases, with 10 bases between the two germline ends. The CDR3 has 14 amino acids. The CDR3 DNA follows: TGTGCCAGCAGTTACAGGGGAATATACACTGAAGCTTTCTTT. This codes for CASSYRGIYTEAFF.

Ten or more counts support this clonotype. In nucleotides, the CDR3 is TGTGCCAGCAGTTTAAGGGGCCGTATCTACGAGCAGTACTTC. Its protein is CASSLRGRIYEQYF. J is TRBJ2-7 and V is TRBV28; tentatively, D is TRBD1 (5 bases). V was clipped by 2 bases and J by 3 bases, with 11 bases between them. In germline, CDR1 is MDHEN, CDR2 SYDVKM. The CDR3 loop spans 14 amino acids.

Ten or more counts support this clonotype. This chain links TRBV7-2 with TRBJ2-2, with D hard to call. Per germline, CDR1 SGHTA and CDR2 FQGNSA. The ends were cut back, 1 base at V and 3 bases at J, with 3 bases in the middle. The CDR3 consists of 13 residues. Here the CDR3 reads CASSLGYTGELFF. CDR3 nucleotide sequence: TGTGCCAGCAGCTTAGGGTACACCGGGGAGCTGTTTTTT.